This TCR beta chain was documented in a study of T cells after somatic rescue of genetic block. Trimming left V 3 bases short and J 0 bases short, with 9 bases between. This CDR3 has 15 residues. Germline V gene lookup returns CDR1 MNHEY and CDR2 SMNVEV (reference sequence). Generated by immunoSEQ multiplex PCR, the TCRdb table keeps only in-frame clones and is missing some. This sample has some 15,000 clones, with about three quarters found just once. This TCR derives from a man aged 18 to 29. This chain links TRBV27 with TRBJ2-1; the D call may be TRBD1 or TRBD2 (6 bases each). Specimen: peripheral blood mononuclear cells (PBMCs). The CDR3: CASSFGGFSYNEQFF. In DNA form, the CDR3 reads TGTGCCAGCAGTTTCGGGGGCTTCTCCTACAATGAGCAGTTCTTC.